This TCR beta chain originates from a study of beta chain features in type 1 diabetes. Whole-study results and caveats: Overrepresentation of cells with high TCR expression could result from cDNA sequencing. Any HLA type influence on TCRB rearrangement was left unresolved here.

The entirety of the isolated RNA underwent reverse transcription, so expressed TCRB transcripts were sequenced. Profiling relied on immunoSEQ multiplex PCR, and the TCRdb table lists in-frame clones only, not all of them. The data show hundreds of thousands of clones, around 16% seen once. This clone was detected only a few times. Its target is not known. Other DNA sequences in this specimen translate into the identical CDR3. Sorted CD4+ subsets: naive, central memory, regulatory, stem cell-like memory (CD45RO/CCR7/CD25/CD127/CD95/CD27 panel). Sorted populations were all over 98% pure. The origin of this receptor is a man aged 18 to 35 in good health. The sequenced sample consisted of naive CD4+ T cells from blood.

CDR3 DNA: TGTGCCAGCAGCTTGGTGAACACTGAAGCTTTCTTT. It codes for CASSLVNTEAFF. J is TRBJ1-1 and V is TRBV7-2; D is unclear. This CDR3 comprises 12 residues. Trimming shortened V by 3 bases and J by 0 bases, and 2 bases separated the two germline ends. Germline V gene sequence: CDR1 SGHTA, CDR2 FQGNSA.